The rows below give T cell receptor beta chains drawn from one sample of a study of cytomegalovirus exposure and HLA in healthy donors. The assay was immunoSEQ multiplex PCR, and TCRdb's table has in-frame clones only and misses some. The sample shows 110,000 or so clones, roughly 80% of them seen only once. Sequencing used PBMCs. These receptors were collected from a man aged 30 to 39 in good health and CMV-seropositive. The CDR3 runs from the conserved cysteine through the conserved F or W. The D gene is left open where the match is weak. For some rows the clone size is stated as once, few or many, or as a class when expanded; others skip it.

TRBV27	TRBJ2-1	TRBD2	-	TGTGCCAGCAGGGTTAGCGGGAGCTACAATGAGCAGTTCTTC	CASRVSGSYNEQFF
TRBV29-1	TRBJ1-2	-	-	TGCAGCGTTGTATTAAACTATGGCTACACCTTC	CSVVLNYGYTF
TRBV9	TRBJ2-7	TRBD2	-	TGTGCCAGCAGCGCGAGCGGGCGGGGGGCCGGGTACGAGCAGTACTTC	CASSASGRGAGYEQYF
TRBV5-1	TRBJ2-1	TRBD2	-	TGCGCCAGCAGCTTGGGAGCGGGGGGGCGGCGTGAGCAGTTCTTC	CASSLGAGGRREQFF
TRBV6-5	TRBJ1-2	TRBD1	-	TGTGCCAGCAGCCTCGCCCCGACAGGGTTCTATGGCTACACCTTC	CASSLAPTGFYGYTF
TRBV19	TRBJ1-5	-	-	TGTGCCAGTAGTATATGGCAGGGTAATCAGCCCCAGCATTTT	CASSIWQGNQPQHF
TRBV28	TRBJ2-3	-	few	TGTGCCAGCAGGTTGGGGGGGGCTGCCGATACGCAGTATTTT	CASRLGGAADTQYF
TRBV7-2	TRBJ2-7	-	-	TGTGCCAGCAGCTTAGATTCCTACTACGAGCAGTACTTC	CASSLDSYYEQYF
TRBV7-2	TRBJ1-3	TRBD1	-	TGTGCCAGCAGCCGGAAATCAGGGGGAATCGGAAACACCATATATTTT	CASSRKSGGIGNTIYF
TRBV6-5	TRBJ1-6	-	-	TGTGCCAGCAGTTACTCACGGGGTGCTACTTCACCCCTCCACTTT	CASSYSRGATSPLHF
TRBV4-1	TRBJ1-2	TRBD1	once	TGCGCCAGCAGCCAACTGATCGGGACAGGGGTCTACACCTTC	CASSQLIGTGVYTF
TRBV5-4	TRBJ2-1	TRBD2	-	TGTGCCAGCAGCTTGGGGTTAGCGGGGGCATACAATGAGCAGTTCTTC	CASSLGLAGAYNEQFF
TRBV10-3	TRBJ2-1	TRBD1	-	TGTGCCATCAGTGACTCAGACAGGGGAGTTTCCTACAATGAGCAGTTCTTC	CAISDSDRGVSYNEQFF
TRBV5-4	TRBJ2-7	-	-	TGCGCCAGCAGCTCTGCCGCGGCGAACGAGCAGTACTTC	CASSSAAANEQYF
TRBV6-5	TRBJ2-7	-	-	TGTGCCAGCAGACAGGACCCATCCTTACCCTACGAGCAGTACTTC	CASRQDPSLPYEQYF
TRBV2	TRBJ2-3	TRBD2	-	TGTGCCAGGAGTCAAGTAGCGGGGGGCCAGGGGACAGATACGCAGTATTTT	CARSQVAGGQGTDTQYF
TRBV7-7	TRBJ2-2	-	-	TGTGCTAGCAGCTTCGACAGTTATTCCACCGGGGAGCTGTTTTTT	CASSFDSYSTGELFF
TRBV5-1	TRBJ1-2	TRBD1	-	TGCGCCAGCAGCTTGGTAGACAGGGTATATGGCTACACCTTC	CASSLVDRVYGYTF
TRBV6-4	TRBJ1-1	-	-	TGTGCCAGCAGTGACATCGGGATTGCGCTTCGGTTT	CASSDIGIALRF
TRBV28	TRBJ2-1	TRBD2	-	TGTGCCAGCAGCCCCGTGGGCGGGGGAAGCAATGAGCAGTTCTTC	CASSPVGGGSNEQFF
TRBV28	TRBJ2-5	-	-	TGTGCCAGCGAGAGAAACCAAGAGACCCAGTACTTC	CASERNQETQYF
TRBV5-5	TRBJ2-5	-	-	TGTGCCAGCAGCATTGGGCTACAAGAGACCCAGTACTTC	CASSIGLQETQYF
TRBV6-5	TRBJ1-5	-	-	TGTGCCAGCAGTTACGGTCAAGAGGGCCAGCCCCAGCATTTT	CASSYGQEGQPQHF
TRBV27	TRBJ2-1	-	-	TGTGCCAGCTCATGGCGGGGCAACAATGAGCAGTTCTTC	CASSWRGNNEQFF
TRBV5-7	TRBJ2-1	-	-	TGTGCCAGCAGCTTGCCTTACAAAAGGCGGAATGAGCAGTTCTTC	CASSLPYKRRNEQFF
TRBV10-3	TRBJ2-3	TRBD2	few	TGTGCCATCAGTGCTGGTAGCGGGGGCACAGATACGCAGTATTTT	CAISAGSGGTDTQYF
TRBV6-6	TRBJ1-5	-	-	TGTGCCAGCAGTCACGGGACACTTAGCAATCAGCCCCAGCATTTT	CASSHGTLSNQPQHF
TRBV2	TRBJ1-1	-	few	TGTGCCAGCAGTTCCCGCTCCCCCAGGGGGAACACTGAAGCTTTCTTT	CASSSRSPRGNTEAFF
TRBV2	TRBJ1-2	-	-	TGTGCCAGCAGGGCCGGGACAACTAACTATGGCTACACCTTC	CASRAGTTNYGYTF
TRBV29-1	TRBJ1-5	-	-	TGCAGCGTTGCAGGGTCAAATCAGCCCCAGCATTTT	CSVAGSNQPQHF
TRBV28	TRBJ1-2	TRBD1	-	TGTGCCAGCAGTCCATTGGACAGGGGAGGCTATGGCTACACCTTC	CASSPLDRGGYGYTF
TRBV6-5	TRBJ1-6	-	-	TGTGCCACCCGCCCGACAGTTAATAATTCACCCCTCCACTTT	CATRPTVNNSPLHF
TRBV4-2	TRBJ2-2	TRBD2	-	TGTGCCAGCAGCCAGCTAACTAGCGGCACCGGGGAGCTGTTTTTT	CASSQLTSGTGELFF
TRBV28	TRBJ1-1	TRBD1	-	TGTGCCAGCAGTACCACAGGGGCCCCCAACACTGAAGCTTTCTTT	CASSTTGAPNTEAFF
TRBV7-3	TRBJ2-3	TRBD1	-	TGTGCCAGCAGCTTTGGACAGGGGGCCGATACGCAGTATTTT	CASSFGQGADTQYF
TRBV12-5	TRBJ1-1	-	-	TGTGCTAGTGGCCAACAGGGCTCTGAAGCTTTCTTT	CASGQQGSEAFF
TRBV30	TRBJ2-7	TRBD2	few	TGTGCCTGGAGCCAGCGACTAGCGGGGGTGTCGCCCCAGTACTTC	CAWSQRLAGVSPQYF
TRBV7-2	TRBJ1-1	-	-	TGTGCCAGCAGCTCCGACAGGTGGGGCGGTGAAGCTTTCTTT	CASSSDRWGGEAFF
TRBV5-1	TRBJ2-3	-	-	TGCGCCAGCAGCTCGGGGGGCCCAACGCAGTATTTT	CASSSGGPTQYF
TRBV5-1	TRBJ2-7	TRBD1	-	TGCGCCAGCAGCTCCGGGACAGGGAAGTTCCACGAGCAGTACTTC	CASSSGTGKFHEQYF